What follows is one T cell receptor beta chain and its context. These data come from a study of blood T cell repertoires in COVID-19. Under the authors' procedure: Nucleated cell counts were estimated from reference gene primer amplification. Sequencing used immunoSEQ multiplex PCR; TCRdb keeps in-frame clones, though not all of them. V and J calls and clone size are copied from that table; D and trimming were computed from the DNA. The sample has under 350,000 clones, roughly nine tenths seen once. The CDR3 runs 13 residues. The germline V gene has CDR1 LGHNT and CDR2 FRNRAP. The V end was cut by 3 bases, the J end by 5 bases, with 10 bases between.

This chain links TRBV12-5 with TRBJ2-5, with unresolved D. This clonotype originated in a man aged 18 to 35 with active or convalescent COVID-19. Sequenced sample: peripheral blood. The CDR3 bases are TGTGCTAGTGGTTTATACTCGTCGGAGACCCAGTACTTC. This codes for CASGLYSSETQYF.